The 18 T cell receptor beta chains reported below all come from one sample, sequenced in a study of cytotoxic CD8 clonotypes in ibrutinib-treated CLL. Data came from immunoSEQ multiplex PCR; TCRdb stores just in-frame clones and leaves some out. The sample carries fewer than 200,000 clones, 70% to 85% recorded once. The source material was PBMCs, sampled after 24 months of ibrutinib treatment. The receptors here all came from a human donor with chronic lymphocytic leukemia.

This sequence joins TRBV5-6 and TRBJ2-4; TRBD1 agrees at 11 bases. With 4 bases clipped from V and 4 bases from J, the junction kept 7 bases outside the gene matches. This CDR3 is built from 16 residues. CDR1 and CDR2 (germline): SGHDT, YYEEEE. The CDR3, as DNA: TGTGCCAGCAGCCCAACTGGGACAGGGGGAAAAAACATTCAGTACTTC. Its protein is CASSPTGTGGKNIQYF.

The chain uses TRBV15 and TRBJ2-1; the D is unclear. The ends were cut back, 1 base at V and 15 bases at J, with 16 bases in the middle. Looked up from germline, CDR1 is LNHNV and CDR2 is YYDKDF (reference sequence). The CDR3 covers 13 residues. The CDR3 sequence is CATSRVLLTSPFF. In nucleotides, the CDR3 is TGTGCCACCAGCAGAGTCTTACTAACCTCTCCGTTCTTC.

This chain connects TRBV7-2 to TRBJ2-2, with 11 bases aligning to TRBD1. V lost 3 bases to trimming and J lost 7 bases; unmatched junction nucleotides: 7. Germline loops: CDR1 SGHTA, CDR2 FQGNSA. This CDR3 region has 16 residues. CDR3 region: CASSFGQGASFGELFF. The CDR3 DNA is TGTGCCAGCAGCTTCGGACAGGGGGCTTCTTTCGGGGAGCTGTTTTTT. The complete variable domain, with remaining parts taken from reference TRBV7-2 and TRBJ2-2, reads GAGVSQSPSNKVTEKGKDVELRCDPISGHTALYWYRQSLGQGLEFLIYFQGNSAPDKSGLPSDRFSAERTGGSVSTLTIQRTQQEDSAVYLCASSFGQGASFGELFFGEGSRLTVL.

The rearrangement links TRBV18 to TRBJ2-2; 9 bases agree with TRBD2. Germline-derived CDR1 and CDR2 are KGHSH and LQKENI. The CDR3 is 16 amino acids. Unmatched junction bases numbered 6, after V lost 1 base and J lost 6 bases. The CDR3 sequence: CASSPQGTSLPGELFF. The DNA for the CDR3 is TGTGCCAGCTCACCACAAGGGACTAGCCTACCCGGGGAGCTGTTTTTT.

The V call is TRBV6-6, the J call TRBJ2-7; no definite D call. This CDR3 is 14 amino acids long. Trimming took off 0 bases at V and 4 bases at J, with 10 bases between the two ends. The germline gives CDR1 MNHNY, CDR2 SVGAGI (reference sequence). The DNA of the CDR3 is TGTGCCAGCAGTTACTCGTTAGTAGATTACGAGCAGTACTTC. Translated, it gives CASSYSLVDYEQYF.

This chain connects TRBV7-2 to TRBJ1-5; TRBD1 agrees at 7 bases. Trimming at V came to 5 bases and at J to 7 bases, leaving 11 bases not matched to a gene. Per the germline V gene, CDR1 is SGHTA and CDR2 is FQGNSA. The CDR3 spans 15 residues. CDR3 loop: CASSQGGRWDQPQHF. The CDR3 region has the DNA TGTGCCAGCAGCCAAGGGGGCAGGTGGGACCAGCCCCAGCATTTT. The variable domain in full, completed from reference TRBV7-2 and TRBJ1-5, reads GAGVSQSPSNKVTEKGKDVELRCDPISGHTALYWYRQSLGQGLEFLIYFQGNSAPDKSGLPSDRFSAERTGGSVSTLTIQRTQQEDSAVYLCASSQGGRWDQPQHFGDGTRLSIL.

The genes are TRBV4-3 and TRBJ1-5; 8 bases are shared with TRBD1. Germline CDR1 reads LGHNA; CDR2 reads YSLEER. The CDR3 extends over 15 amino acids. The ends lost 3 bases at V and 6 bases at J; junction bases unmatched: 7. Written as DNA, the CDR3 is TGCGCCAGCAGCCAGAGGGCAGGGGGCGGTCAGCCCCAGCATTTT. It is translated as CASSQRAGGGQPQHF.

The chain carries TRBV5-1 and TRBJ2-3, with 9 bases matching TRBD2. Germline CDR1 and CDR2: SGHRS and YFSETQ. This CDR3 spans 18 amino acids. V shed 0 bases, J shed 2 bases, and the junction held 10 bases outside the gene matches. CDR3 bases: TGCGCCAGCAGCTTGGAGCAGCGGGGGGTCCTCCACACAGATACGCAGTATTTT. The encoded protein is CASSLEQRGVLHTDTQYF.

The chain is built from TRBV19 and TRBJ2-1; TRBD2 matches at 11 bases. The CDR3 sequence is 16 residues long. J lost 4 bases, V lost 7 bases, and 9 bases had no gene match. Per germline, CDR1 LNHDA and CDR2 SQIVND (reference sequence). CDR3 bases: TGTGCCAGTAAGATACTAGCGGGAGATCGATACAATGAGCAGTTCTTC. Its protein is CASKILAGDRYNEQFF. The variable domain in full, with the rest retrieved from reference TRBV19 and TRBJ2-1, is DGGITQSPKYLFRKEGQNVTLSCEQNLNHDAMYWYRQDPGQGLRLIYYSQIVNDFQKGDIAEGYSVSREKKESFPLTVTSAQKNPTAFYLCASKILAGDRYNEQFFGPGTRLTVL.

This clone was found once. The chain combines TRBV7-9 with TRBJ1-2, with D possibly matching TRBD1 (6 bases). The CDR3 is made up of 15 amino acids. The ends were cut back, 4 bases at V and 2 bases at J, with 14 bases in the middle. Germline CDR1 is SEHNR and CDR2 is FQNEAQ (reference sequence). The DNA of the CDR3 is TGTGCCAGCAGCTCAGGACAGCGCGCAAACTATGGCTACACCTTC. Its protein product is CASSSGQRANYGYTF.

This clone is a singleton in its sample. The chain joins TRBV5-4 to TRBJ2-1; 9 positions match TRBD2. The germline gives CDR1 SGHNT, CDR2 YYREEE (reference sequence). The CDR3 totals 16 residues. V gave up 0 bases and J gave up 4 bases; unmatched junction bases: 5. CDR3 DNA sequence: TGTGCCAGCAGCTTGGAAGCGGGGGGTCCTTACAATGAGCAGTTCTTC. Translation: CASSLEAGGPYNEQFF.

This rearrangement joins TRBV5-8 to TRBJ1-4; no definite D call. Germline V CDR1 and CDR2: SGHTS, YDEGEE. The CDR3 spans 15 residues. Trimming removed 2 bases at V and 0 bases at J, with 8 bases between. The CDR3 loop reads CASSLGGPTNEKLFF. The CDR3 region has the DNA TGTGCCAGCAGCTTAGGCGGTCCAACTAATGAAAAACTGTTTTTT. Using reference TRBV5-8 and TRBJ1-4 for the parts outside the CDR3, the full variable domain is EAGVTQSPTHLIKTRGQQATLRCSPISGHTSVYWYQQALGLGLQFLLWYDEGEERNRGNFPPRFSGRQFPNYSSELNVNALELEDSALYLCASSLGGPTNEKLFFGSGTQLSVL.

V is TRBV5-8 and J is TRBJ2-1; D unresolved. Germline assignment: CDR1 SGHTS and CDR2 YDEGEE. V lost 0 bases and J 10 bases, leaving 8 bases between the germline ends. CDR3 size: 12 residues. CDR3 coding DNA: TGTGCCAGCAGCTTGGGCTGGGGAGAGCAGTTCTTC. Protein product: CASSLGWGEQFF.

V and J are TRBV7-9 and TRBJ2-7, with 7 positions matching TRBD2. V lost 2 bases to trimming and J lost 0 bases; unmatched junction nucleotides: 13. Per the germline V gene, CDR1 is SEHNR and CDR2 is FQNEAQ (reference sequence). This CDR3 spans 18 amino acids. As DNA, the CDR3 is TGTGCCAGCAGCTTAAAGATGGTAGCGGGCGTAAGCTCCTACGAGCAGTACTTC. Translation: CASSLKMVAGVSSYEQYF.

In DNA form, the CDR3 reads TGTGCCAGCAGCTTGAAGCGGGAGGTTTCCACAGATACGCAGTATTTT. This gives the protein CASSLKREVSTDTQYF. The chain uses TRBV5-4 and TRBJ2-3; 9 bases are shared with TRBD2. Per the germline V gene, CDR1 is SGHNT and CDR2 is YYREEE (reference sequence). The CDR3 is made up of 16 amino acids. With V trimmed by 1 base and J by 2 bases, 5 bases remained unmatched.

The rearrangement links TRBV11-2 to TRBJ1-1; D is ambiguous. V shed 4 bases and J shed 0 bases, with 6 bases lying between them. The germline gives CDR1 SGHAT, CDR2 FQNNGV. CDR3 length: 13 amino acids. For the CDR3, the DNA is TGTGCCAGCAGCTCCTTCATGAACACTGAAGCTTTCTTT. As protein: CASSSFMNTEAFF.

The gene calls are TRBV10-3 and TRBJ2-1, with 7 positions matching TRBD2. Germline V lookup: CDR1 ENHRY, CDR2 SYGVKD. The CDR3 contains 15 residues. With 2 bases clipped from V and 3 bases from J, the junction kept 4 bases outside the gene matches. The CDR3 sequence is CAISETSASYNEQFF. The CDR3, as DNA: TGTGCCATCAGTGAGACTAGCGCAAGCTACAATGAGCAGTTCTTC.

The rearrangement links TRBV19 to TRBJ2-6; 7 bases line up with TRBD2. Trimming removed 5 bases from V and 3 bases from J; junction bases left unmatched: 1. Germline values: CDR1 LNHDA, CDR2 SQIVND (reference sequence). CDR3 length equals 14 residues. CDR3 DNA sequence: TGTGCCAGTAGTCCGGGGGGTGGGGCCAACGTCCTGACTTTC. Amino acids: CASSPGGGANVLTF.